These T cell receptor beta chains were read from a single sample in a study of T cells in tumors after PD-1 blockade. Here immunoSEQ multiplex PCR was the method, and the copy in TCRdb shows in-frame clones only, minus some. The data contain around 12,000 clones, 63% of them singletons. Sequenced here: tumor tissue, sampled before anti-PD-1 treatment. These receptors all stem from a human donor with cutaneous squamous cell carcinoma. Each CDR3 is given with its conserved first and last residue. Fields, in order: J gene, D gene, V gene, clone size, CDR3 protein, CDR3 DNA. D genes are given only for firm matches. Clone size, where shown, is once, few, many, or a class for clones that have expanded.

TRBJ1-3	NA	TRBV23-1	NA	CASSQSRSSGNTIYF	TGCGCCAGCAGTCAATCGCGGAGCTCTGGAAACACCATATATTTT
TRBJ1-2	TRBD1	TRBV6-5	NA	CASRPGQLYGYTF	TGTGCCAGCAGACCGGGACAGCTCTATGGCTACACCTTC
TRBJ2-5	NA	TRBV7-2	NA	CASSLYLTRGAGETQYF	TGTGCCAGCAGCTTGTATCTTACCCGCGGGGCCGGAGAGACCCAGTACTTC
TRBJ2-1	TRBD2	TRBV19	NA	CASSIDSRLAGWNEQFF	TGTGCCAGTAGTATAGATTCTCGTCTAGCGGGGTGGAATGAGCAGTTCTTC
TRBJ1-2	TRBD1	TRBV19	medium-sized	CASSIKGAGGYTF	TGTGCCAGTAGTATAAAGGGGGCCGGTGGCTACACCTTC
TRBJ2-2	NA	TRBV4-3	NA	CASSQDRRGMSTGELFF	TGCGCCAGCAGCCAAGATCGTAGGGGGATGAGCACCGGGGAGCTGTTTTTT
TRBJ2-7	TRBD2	TRBV27	NA	CASSAAGEFYTPYEQYF	TGTGCCAGCAGCGCGGCGGGGGAATTTTATACTCCCTACGAGCAGTACTTC
TRBJ1-2	NA	TRBV5-1	NA	CASSLEVGYGYTF	TGCGCCAGCAGCTTGGAGGTAGGGTATGGCTACACCTTC
TRBJ2-2	NA	TRBV7-8	medium-sized	CASSLVGRTLNTGELFF	TGTGCCAGCAGCTTAGTCGGTCGCACCCTAAACACCGGGGAGCTGTTTTTT
TRBJ1-4	NA	TRBV5-1	NA	CASSLTGTNEKLFF	TGCGCCAGCAGCTTAACAGGGACCAATGAAAAACTGTTTTTT
TRBJ1-1	NA	TRBV3-1/TRBV3-2	medium-sized	CASSEIGAMNTEAFF	TGTGCCAGCAGTGAGATTGGGGCCATGAACACTGAAGCTTTCTTT
TRBJ1-1	NA	TRBV30	NA	CAWSGPGTEAFF	TGTGCCTGGAGTGGCCCTGGGACTGAAGCTTTCTTT
TRBJ2-7	NA	TRBV12-3/TRBV12-4	NA	CASSRGTFGQYF	TGTGCCAGCAGCCGGGGAACCTTTGGGCAGTACTTC
TRBJ1-5	NA	TRBV6-1	NA	CASSDPLDMGGHF	TGTGCCAGCAGTGACCCTCTCGACATGGGCGGGCATTTT
TRBJ1-1	NA	TRBV5-1	NA	CASSLGQPSMNTEAFF	TGCGCCAGCAGCTTGGGCCAGCCAAGCATGAACACTGAAGCTTTCTTT
TRBJ1-1	TRBD1	TRBV5-1	NA	CASSPEGGTGRTEAFF	TGCGCCAGCAGCCCCGAAGGCGGGACAGGTAGGACTGAAGCTTTCTTT
TRBJ1-1	NA	TRBV28	NA	CASRDRGIRNTEAFF	TGTGCCAGCAGGGACAGAGGGATTCGGAACACTGAAGCTTTCTTT
TRBJ1-2	NA	TRBV19	NA	CASRRGGNYGYTF	TGTGCCAGTAGACGCGGGGGCAACTATGGCTACACCTTC
TRBJ2-1	NA	TRBV9	NA	CASSASSYNEQFF	TGTGCCAGCAGCGCGTCATCCTACAATGAGCAGTTCTTC
TRBJ1-1	NA	TRBV14	few	CASSLTDNTEAFF	TGTGCCAGCAGCCTCACGGACAACACTGAAGCTTTCTTT
TRBJ2-3	NA	TRBV9	NA	CASSELSRITDTQYF	TGTGCCAGCAGCGAGCTCAGCAGGATCACAGATACGCAGTATTTT
TRBJ2-7	TRBD1	TRBV28	NA	CASQGQAYEQYF	TGTGCCAGTCAGGGACAGGCTTACGAGCAGTACTTC
TRBJ2-2	NA	TRBV28	few	CASSLYRSTGELFF	TGTGCCAGCAGTTTATATAGAAGCACCGGGGAGCTGTTTTTT
TRBJ1-1	NA	TRBV19	NA	CASSIKINTEAFF	TGTGCCAGTAGTATAAAGATTAACACTGAAGCTTTCTTT
TRBJ1-3	NA	TRBV30	few	CAWNGLGDTIYF	TGTGCCTGGAACGGACTGGGGGACACCATATATTTT
TRBJ2-2	TRBD2	TRBV18	NA	CASSPPGEGLTGELFF	TGTGCCAGCTCACCACCCGGGGAGGGCCTCACCGGGGAGCTGTTTTTT
TRBJ2-2	NA	TRBV9	once	CASSVVGVTGELFF	TGTGCCAGCAGCGTAGTAGGGGTAACCGGGGAGCTGTTTTTT
TRBJ2-5	NA	TRBV2	NA	CASSELDPQRATQYF	TGTGCCAGCAGTGAGTTGGATCCTCAAAGAGCGACCCAGTACTTC
TRBJ1-2	TRBD1	TRBV6-6	NA	CASSYSRDRGRDGYTF	TGTGCCAGCAGTTACTCGAGGGACAGGGGGCGGGATGGCTACACCTTC
TRBJ2-3	NA	TRBV7-9	medium-sized	CASSTSTDTQYF	TGTGCCAGCAGCACTAGCACAGATACGCAGTATTTT
TRBJ2-5	NA	TRBV9	NA	CASSADRSTPGQETQYF	TGTGCCAGCAGCGCGGATCGATCGACCCCGGGCCAAGAGACCCAGTACTTC
TRBJ2-7	NA	TRBV7-9	NA	CASSLEADYEQYF	TGTGCCAGCAGCTTAGAGGCTGATTACGAGCAGTACTTC
TRBJ2-7	NA	TRBV3-1/TRBV3-2	medium-sized	CASSPRGAGNYEQYF	TGTGCCAGCAGCCCCCGAGGTGCGGGGAACTACGAGCAGTACTTC
TRBJ1-2	NA	TRBV30	NA	CAWSPFGDPINNYGYTF	TGTGCCTGGAGTCCCTTTGGGGATCCGATCAATAACTATGGCTACACCTTC
TRBJ2-1	NA	TRBV20-1	NA	CSASTGETNEQFF	TGCAGTGCTAGTACAGGAGAAACCAATGAGCAGTTCTTC
TRBJ2-6	NA	TRBV3-1/TRBV3-2	few	CASSQTSGANVLTF	TGTGCCAGCAGCCAAACCTCTGGGGCCAACGTCCTGACTTTC
TRBJ2-4	NA	TRBV7-2	NA	CASSLQPLAKNIQYF	TGTGCCAGCAGCTTACAGCCACTAGCCAAAAACATTCAGTACTTC
TRBJ2-7	NA	TRBV6-5	NA	CASSNPDPGIEQYF	TGTGCCAGCAGCAACCCCGACCCAGGGATCGAGCAGTACTTC
TRBJ2-5	TRBD2	TRBV19	few	CASSILAGETQYF	TGTGCCAGTAGTATCCTAGCGGGTGAGACCCAGTACTTC